The rows below give T cell receptor beta chains drawn from one sample of a study of blood T cell repertoires in COVID-19. Produced via immunoSEQ multiplex PCR; TCRdb's table is partial and in-frame only. The table includes approximately 280,000 clones, approximately 90% detected once. Sequencing input: peripheral blood. These receptors all come from a man aged 35 to 55 with acute or convalescent COVID-19. Both conserved end residues are part of each CDR3. Each record gives: J gene, D gene, clone size, V gene, CDR3 length, CDR3 DNA, CDR3 protein. D genes are given only for firm matches. Only part of the rows carry a size: once, few, many, or a class if the clone is expanded.

>TRBJ2-1|TRBD2|once|TRBV27|12
TGTGCCAGCAGTTTAGGGGGGGACGAGCAGTTCTTC
CASSLGGDEQFF
>TRBJ1-2|NA|NA|TRBV21-1|14
TGTGCTTTGAAAACAGGGGGGGTTGCGGATGGCTACACCTTC
CALKTGGVADGYTF
>TRBJ1-2|TRBD1|NA|TRBV9|17
TGTGCCAGCAGCAGCCAGGGGGCAAACCCTCTTAACTATGGCTACACCTTC
CASSSQGANPLNYGYTF
>TRBJ2-1|TRBD2|NA|TRBV2|17
TGTGCCAGCAGTGAAAGGGCCCTAGCGGGGGGGCACAATGAGCAGTTCTTC
CASSERALAGGHNEQFF
>TRBJ1-2|NA|NA|TRBV15|15
TGTGCCACCAGCAGATCCCCGACAGATTCCTATGGCTACACCTTC
CATSRSPTDSYGYTF
>TRBJ1-5|NA|few|TRBV19|15
TGTGCCAGTAGAAAAAGTACCAGCGTCAATCAGCCCCAGCATTTT
CASRKSTSVNQPQHF
>TRBJ2-7|NA|NA|TRBV19|13
TGTGCCAGTAGTATAGATTCGGGATACGAGCAGTACTTC
CASSIDSGYEQYF
>TRBJ1-3|NA|NA|TRBV21-1|14
TGTGCCCACTCGGACAGGGCCTCTGGAAACACCATATATTTT
CAHSDRASGNTIYF
>TRBJ2-1|TRBD1|NA|TRBV15|16
TGTGCCACCAGCAACCCAAGACAGGGGGGCTACAATGAGCAGTTCTTC
CATSNPRQGGYNEQFF
>TRBJ1-1|NA|NA|TRBV29-1|13
TGCAGCGTTGGGGTGAGGCAGAACACTGAAGCTTTCTTT
CSVGVRQNTEAFF
>TRBJ1-6|TRBD1|NA|TRBV6-4|14
TGTGCCAGCAGGGCAGGGGGTCCGAATTCACCCCTCCACTTT
CASRAGGPNSPLHF
>TRBJ1-2|TRBD1|NA|TRBV12-5|15
TGTGCTAGTGGTTTCCTGCCCACAGGGGAACATGGCTACACCTTC
CASGFLPTGEHGYTF
>TRBJ2-2|NA|NA|TRBV18|14
TGTGCCAGCTCACCGACAGTGAACACCGGGGAGCTGTTTTTT
CASSPTVNTGELFF
>TRBJ1-5|TRBD1|NA|TRBV15|13
TGTGCCACCAGCCGGACAGGGGTCCAGCCCCAGCATTTT
CATSRTGVQPQHF
>TRBJ2-1|TRBD2|NA|TRBV5-1|14
TGCGCCAGCAGCTTGGGCGCGGGGGGAGGGGAGCAGTTCTTC
CASSLGAGGGEQFF
>TRBJ2-2|NA|NA|TRBV5-1|14
TGCGCCAGCAGCTTTAATACAGGGACCGGGGAGCTGTTTTTT
CASSFNTGTGELFF
>TRBJ1-1|TRBD1|NA|TRBV11-2|16
TGTGCCAGCAGCACCACAGGGGGCATAATGAACACTGAAGCTTTCTTT
CASSTTGGIMNTEAFF
>TRBJ1-5|NA|NA|TRBV24-1|13
TGTGCCACCCAGGGATTTGGAAATCAGCCCCAGCATTTT
CATQGFGNQPQHF
>TRBJ1-2|TRBD1|NA|TRBV7-3|13
TGTGCCAGCAGCCCCGGACAGGGCGATGGCTACACCTTC
CASSPGQGDGYTF
>TRBJ1-2|NA|NA|TRBV29-1|14
TGCAGCGTTCGTTCAAATATGGGGCTTGGAGGCTACACCTTC
CSVRSNMGLGGYTF
>TRBJ1-5|NA|once|TRBV11-2|13
TGTGCCAGCAGCTCTGACAGGCACCAGCCCCAGCATTTT
CASSSDRHQPQHF
>TRBJ1-1|NA|NA|TRBV6-5|13
TGTGCCAGCTCCATTGGGGGGTTCACTGAAGCTTTCTTT
CASSIGGFTEAFF
>TRBJ2-6|TRBD1|NA|TRBV19|17
TGTGCCAGTACCCCGTATGACAGGGGCTCTGGGGCCAACGTCCTGACTTTC
CASTPYDRGSGANVLTF
>TRBJ2-3|TRBD1|NA|TRBV11-3|15
TGTGCCAGCAGCCACGGCCGGACAGGGGCAGATACGCAGTATTTT
CASSHGRTGADTQYF
>TRBJ2-7|TRBD2|NA|TRBV9|16
TGTGCCAGCAGCTCTCGGACTAGCGGGAACTCCTACGAGCAGTACTTC
CASSSRTSGNSYEQYF
>TRBJ2-2|TRBD1|NA|TRBV4-2|15
TGTGCCAGCGGCGGGACAGGGGGCTTCGGCGGGGAGCTGTTTTTT
CASGGTGGFGGELFF
>TRBJ1-2|NA|NA|TRBV23-1|16
TGCGCCAGCAGTCTCAAACGGCCGCGGGTAAGTTGGGGCTACACCTTC
CASSLKRPRVSWGYTF
>TRBJ1-5|NA|NA|TRBV5-8|15
TGTGCCAGCAGCTTGGCAGGGCTCCGGATTCAGCCCCAGCATTTT
CASSLAGLRIQPQHF
>TRBJ1-5|NA|NA|TRBV19|14
TGTGCCAGTAGTATAAGAGGGAGCAATCAGCCCCAGCATTTT
CASSIRGSNQPQHF
>TRBJ2-4|TRBD2|NA|TRBV3-1/TRBV3-2|15
TGTGCCAGCAGTCTTTTAGCGGGGGGCCAGACTTCTCAGTACTTC
CASSLLAGGQTSQYF
>TRBJ1-1|TRBD1|NA|TRBV7-9|16
TGTGCCAGCAGCTTAGTCGGGACAGCCTCGAACACTGAAGCTTTCTTT
CASSLVGTASNTEAFF
>TRBJ1-1|TRBD1|NA|TRBV5-4|15
TGTGCCAGCAGCTTGGTCACAGGGGTGGGCACTGAAGCTTTCTTT
CASSLVTGVGTEAFF
>TRBJ2-7|TRBD1|once|TRBV10-3|11
TGTGCCATCAAAGACAGGGGCGAGCAGTACTTC
CAIKDRGEQYF
>TRBJ1-6|NA|few|TRBV2|14
TGTGCCAGCAGTGTCGCCAGGGCTAATTCACCCCTCCACTTT
CASSVARANSPLHF
>TRBJ1-2|NA|NA|TRBV6-5|11
TGTGCGGCGACGAGGGACTATGGCTACACCTTC
CAATRDYGYTF
>TRBJ2-3|TRBD2|once|TRBV7-6|16
TGTGCCAGCAGCTTAGCGCGGCTAGCGGGGCCAGATACGCAGTATTTT
CASSLARLAGPDTQYF
>TRBJ1-1|TRBD1|NA|TRBV28|15
TGTGCCAGCAGTTTATGGGACAGGGGGGGCACTGAAGCTTTCTTT
CASSLWDRGGTEAFF
>TRBJ1-5|NA|NA|TRBV11-3|16
TGTGCCAGCAGCTTAGATCGGTGGAGGATCAATCAGCCCCAGCATTTT
CASSLDRWRINQPQHF
>TRBJ1-4|TRBD1|NA|TRBV30|15
TGTGCCTGGAGGCCCGGACAGGCGCCTAATGAAAAACTGTTTTTT
CAWRPGQAPNEKLFF
>TRBJ1-6|NA|NA|TRBV6-5|15
TGTGCCAGCAGCCCAATAGGACAGAGTAATTCACCCCTCCACTTT
CASSPIGQSNSPLHF
>TRBJ1-3|NA|NA|TRBV5-1|15
TGCGCCAGCAGCTTGGACAGGCCCTCTGGAAACACCATATATTTT
CASSLDRPSGNTIYF
>TRBJ1-1|NA|few|TRBV30|12
TGTGCCTGGAGTGTGGGGGGGACTGAAGCTTTCTTT
CAWSVGGTEAFF
>TRBJ1-2|NA|NA|TRBV6-5|14
TGTGCCAGCAGTACACACAACAATAACTATGGCTACACCTTC
CASSTHNNNYGYTF
>TRBJ1-2|NA|NA|TRBV6-1|15
TGTGCCAGCAGTGAAGCAGGGCGGGGGGTCTATGGCTACACCTTC
CASSEAGRGVYGYTF
>TRBJ2-2|TRBD2|NA|TRBV7-9|15
TGTGCCAGCAGCTCCCCCCGGGGGGTAGCCGGGGAGCTGTTTTTT
CASSSPRGVAGELFF
>TRBJ1-1|TRBD1|NA|TRBV2|14
TGTGCCAGCAGTGTAAACAGGGGGAACACTGAAGCTTTCTTT
CASSVNRGNTEAFF
>TRBJ2-1|NA|NA|TRBV5-1|15
TGCGCCAGCAGCTCTGACTCCATTCTCTACAATGAGCAGTTCTTC
CASSSDSILYNEQFF
>TRBJ2-6|TRBD1|NA|TRBV10-3|16
TGTGCCATCCGACAGGGGGTGGCCTCTGGGGCCAACGTCCTGACTTTC
CAIRQGVASGANVLTF
>TRBJ1-2|NA|NA|TRBV9|12
TGTGCCAGCAGCGTAGGAGGCTATGGCTACACCTTC
CASSVGGYGYTF
>TRBJ2-1|TRBD2|NA|TRBV30|17
TGTGCCTGGAGTGTACTTCCGGACCGCGTCGGGGGGAATGAGCAGTTCTTC
CAWSVLPDRVGGNEQFF
>TRBJ1-5|TRBD1|NA|TRBV6-5|15
TGTGCCAGCAGTTACCGGACAGGGGATAGTCAGCCCCAGCATTTT
CASSYRTGDSQPQHF
>TRBJ1-1|NA|NA|TRBV3-1/TRBV3-2|15
TGTGCCAGCAGCCAAGATCAATTTTCGGGCACTGAAGCTTTCTTT
CASSQDQFSGTEAFF
>TRBJ2-7|NA|NA|TRBV4-2|15
TGTGCCAGCAGCCAAGATTGGGCAGTCGGTTACGAGCAGTACTTC
CASSQDWAVGYEQYF
>TRBJ1-1|NA|NA|TRBV5-5|14
TGTGCCAGCAGCCACAGCTACATGAACACTGAAGCTTTCTTT
CASSHSYMNTEAFF
>TRBJ1-3|NA|NA|TRBV30|14
TGTGCCTGGAAGATGGACGGCGGGGGAAACACCATATATTTT
CAWKMDGGGNTIYF
>TRBJ2-7|TRBD1|NA|TRBV10-3|15
TGTGCCATCAGCGATTGGTCCAGGGGGCACTACGAGCAGTACTTC
CAISDWSRGHYEQYF
>TRBJ1-3|NA|NA|TRBV7-9|13
TGTGCCAGCACGACAGGCTCTGGAAACACCATATATTTT
CASTTGSGNTIYF
>TRBJ2-1|NA|NA|TRBV18|13
TGTGCCAGCTCACCGGGCAGACCCAATGAGCAGTTCTTC
CASSPGRPNEQFF
>TRBJ2-3|NA|NA|TRBV6-5|14
TGTGCCAGCAGTTTTAGGCAGGCAACAGATACGCAGTATTTT
CASSFRQATDTQYF
>TRBJ1-2|NA|NA|TRBV18|16
TGTGCCAGCTCACCATCCCGGGGAGCTGAGACCTATGGCTACACCTTC
CASSPSRGAETYGYTF